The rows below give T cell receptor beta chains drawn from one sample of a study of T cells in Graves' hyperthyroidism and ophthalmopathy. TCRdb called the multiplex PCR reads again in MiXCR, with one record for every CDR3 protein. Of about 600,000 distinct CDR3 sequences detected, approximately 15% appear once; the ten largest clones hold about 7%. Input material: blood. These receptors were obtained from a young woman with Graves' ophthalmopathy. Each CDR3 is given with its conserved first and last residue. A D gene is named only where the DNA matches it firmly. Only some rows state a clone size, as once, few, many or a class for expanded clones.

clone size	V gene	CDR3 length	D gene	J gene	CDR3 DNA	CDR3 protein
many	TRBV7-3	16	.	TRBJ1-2	TGTGCCAGCAGCTTAACGGGGGACGTCAGCTCATATGGCTACACCTTC	CASSLTGDVSSYGYTF
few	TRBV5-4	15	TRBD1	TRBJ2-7	TGTGCCAGCAGCCTAAAGGACAGGGGAGCCTACGAGCAGTACTTC	CASSLKDRGAYEQYF
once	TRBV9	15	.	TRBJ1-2	TGTGCCAGCAGCGTAGCCGACAGGAGGACATACGGCTACACCTTC	CASSVADRRTYGYTF
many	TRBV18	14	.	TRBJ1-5	TGTGCCAGCTCACCAAATCCGGGCGGTCAGCCCCAGCATTTT	CASSPNPGGQPQHF
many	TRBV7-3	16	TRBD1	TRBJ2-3	TGTGCCAGCAGCCCCCGGACAGGGGCCAGCACAGATACGCAGTATTTT	CASSPRTGASTDTQYF
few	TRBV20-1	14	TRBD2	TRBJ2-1	TGCAGTGCCCTCCCGGGGGGACCCTACAATGAGCAGTTCTTC	CSALPGGPYNEQFF
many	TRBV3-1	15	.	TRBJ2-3	TGTGCCAGCAGCCAAAGGCAAATTTCTATGGATACGCAGTATTTT	CASSQRQISMDTQYF
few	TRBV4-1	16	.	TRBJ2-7	TGCGCCAGCAGCCAGATAACGGACATACATCCGGGAGAGCAGTACTTC	CASSQITDIHPGEQYF
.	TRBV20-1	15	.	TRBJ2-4	TGCAGTGCTAGACCTCAGGGGACTGCCAAAAACATTCAGTACTTC	CSARPQGTAKNIQYF
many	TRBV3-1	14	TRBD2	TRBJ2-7	TGTGCCAGCACAACGACTAGCGGGAGCTACGAGCAGTACTTC	CASTTTSGSYEQYF
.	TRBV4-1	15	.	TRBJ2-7	TGCGCCAGCCGAGCGTGGGGGGCCAGCTCCTACGAGCAGTACTTC	CASRAWGASSYEQYF
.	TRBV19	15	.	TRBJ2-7	TGTGCCAGTAGTTTATCCGACACAAGCTCCTACGAGCAGTACTTC	CASSLSDTSSYEQYF
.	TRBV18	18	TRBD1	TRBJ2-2	TGTGCCAGCTCACCGACTCGACAGGGGGCGCCTCCCACCGGGGAGCTGTTTTTT	CASSPTRQGAPPTGELFF
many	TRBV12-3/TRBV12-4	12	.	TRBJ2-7	TGTGCCAGCAGTTTAGAAGGGGACGAGCAGTACTTC	CASSLEGDEQYF
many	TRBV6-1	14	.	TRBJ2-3	TGTGCCAGCAACCCGGACGGATTCACAGATACGCAGTATTTT	CASNPDGFTDTQYF
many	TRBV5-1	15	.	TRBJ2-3	TGCGCCAGCAGCTATGACAGCACTAGCACAGATACGCAGTATTTT	CASSYDSTSTDTQYF